The clone carrying this T cell receptor (beta chain) has a handful of counts. V was clipped by 0 bases and J by 0 bases, with 9 bases between them. The germline V gene encodes CDR1 MNHEY and CDR2 SVGAGI. This CDR3 spans 16 amino acids. This sample is part of a study of patients and donors after allogeneic stem cell transplantation. One entry per CDR3 protein, called by TCRdb with MiXCR from the RT-PCR reads. The sample has 50,000 to 60,000 distinct CDR3 sequences, about an eighth seen once. The sequence derives from a human donor who was either an allogeneic HSCT recipient or a stem cell or donor lymphocyte infusion donor (not recorded which). It is not recorded whose cells these are; they may come from a transplant donor. Sequenced: blood, either unsorted or a sorted T cell fraction (not recorded which). V and J are TRBV6-5 and TRBJ2-1; the D gene is possibly TRBD2 (6 bases). CDR3 coding DNA: TGTGCCAGCAGTTACTCCGCGGGAAGCTCCTACAATGAGCAGTTCTTC. Amino acid sequence: CASSYSAGSSYNEQFF.